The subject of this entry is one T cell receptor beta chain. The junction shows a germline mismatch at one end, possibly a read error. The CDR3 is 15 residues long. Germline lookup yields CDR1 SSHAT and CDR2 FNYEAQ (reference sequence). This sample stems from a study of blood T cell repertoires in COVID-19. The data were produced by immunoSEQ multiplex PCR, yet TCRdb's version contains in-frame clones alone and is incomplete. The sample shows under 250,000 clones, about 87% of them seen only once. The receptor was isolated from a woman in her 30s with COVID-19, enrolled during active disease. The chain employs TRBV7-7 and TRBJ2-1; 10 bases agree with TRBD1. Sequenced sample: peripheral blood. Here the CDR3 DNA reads TGTGCTAGCAGCTTCGGGACAGGGGTCCACAATGAGCAGTTCTTC. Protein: CASSFGTGVHNEQFF. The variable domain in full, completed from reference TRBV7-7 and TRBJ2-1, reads GAGVSQSPRYKVTKRGQDVTLRCDPISSHATLYWYQQALGQGPEFLTYFNYEAQPDKSGLPSDRFSAERPEGSISTLTIQRTEQRDSAMYRCASSFGTGVHNEQFFGPGTRLTVL.